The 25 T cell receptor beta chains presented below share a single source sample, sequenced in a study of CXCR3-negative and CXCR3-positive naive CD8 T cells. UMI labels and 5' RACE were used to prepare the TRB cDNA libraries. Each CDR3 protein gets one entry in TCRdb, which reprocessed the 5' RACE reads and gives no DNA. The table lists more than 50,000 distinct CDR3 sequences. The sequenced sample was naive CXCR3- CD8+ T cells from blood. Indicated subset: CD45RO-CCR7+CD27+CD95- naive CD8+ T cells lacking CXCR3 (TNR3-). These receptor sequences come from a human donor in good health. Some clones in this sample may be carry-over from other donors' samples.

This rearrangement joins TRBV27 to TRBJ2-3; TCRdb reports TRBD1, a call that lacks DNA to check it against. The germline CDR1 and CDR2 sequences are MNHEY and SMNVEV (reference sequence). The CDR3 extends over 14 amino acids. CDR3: CASTPSVDTDTQYF.

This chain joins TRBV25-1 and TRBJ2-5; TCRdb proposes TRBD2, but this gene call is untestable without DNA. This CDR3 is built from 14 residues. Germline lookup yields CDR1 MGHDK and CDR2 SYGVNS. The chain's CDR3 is CASRTSGRWETQYF.

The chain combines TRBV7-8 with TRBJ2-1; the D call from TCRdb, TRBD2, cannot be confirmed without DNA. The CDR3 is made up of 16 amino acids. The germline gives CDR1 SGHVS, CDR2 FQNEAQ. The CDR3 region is CASSSGTSGTDNEQFF.

CDR3 loop: CASSLGPGDQPQHF. This chain uses TRBV5-4 with TRBJ1-5. The CDR3 sequence is 14 residues long. Germline loops: CDR1 SGHNT, CDR2 YYREEE (reference sequence).

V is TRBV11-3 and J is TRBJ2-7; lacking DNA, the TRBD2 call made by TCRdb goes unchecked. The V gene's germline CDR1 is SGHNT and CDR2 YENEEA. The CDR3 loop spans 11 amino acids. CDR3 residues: CASRGRGEQYF.

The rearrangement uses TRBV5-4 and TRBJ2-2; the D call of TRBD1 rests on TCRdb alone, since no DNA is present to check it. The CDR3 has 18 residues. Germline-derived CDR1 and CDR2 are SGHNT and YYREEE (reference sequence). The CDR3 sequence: CASSWGSTGQLGAGELFF.

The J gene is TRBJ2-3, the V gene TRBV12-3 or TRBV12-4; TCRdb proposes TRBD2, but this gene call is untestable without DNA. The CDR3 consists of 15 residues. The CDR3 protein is CAIIRAGPFTDTQYF.

The CDR3 here is CASSVVFPDTQYF. V usage is TRBV9 and J usage is TRBJ2-3. CDR1 is SGDLS and CDR2 is YYNGEE in the germline V gene. This CDR3 spans 13 amino acids. Full variable domain (rest looked up from reference TRBV9 and TRBJ2-3): DSGVTQTPKHLITATGQRVTLRCSPRSGDLSVYWYQQSLDQGLQFLIQYYNGEERAKGNILERFSAQQFPDLHSELNLSSLELGDSALYFCASSVVFPDTQYFGPGTRLTVL.

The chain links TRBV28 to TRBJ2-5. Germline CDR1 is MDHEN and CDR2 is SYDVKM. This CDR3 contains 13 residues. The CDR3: CASSFKGRETQYF.

The CDR3 protein is CASSVAPSGSYEQFF. The chain is built from TRBV9 and TRBJ2-1; TCRdb picks TRBD2, but there is no DNA to check that call. The germline CDR1 and CDR2 sequences are SGDLS and YYNGEE. The CDR3 runs 15 residues.

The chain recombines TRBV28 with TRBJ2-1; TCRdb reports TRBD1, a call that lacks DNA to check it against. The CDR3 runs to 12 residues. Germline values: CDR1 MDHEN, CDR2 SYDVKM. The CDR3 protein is CASSEQGNEQFF.

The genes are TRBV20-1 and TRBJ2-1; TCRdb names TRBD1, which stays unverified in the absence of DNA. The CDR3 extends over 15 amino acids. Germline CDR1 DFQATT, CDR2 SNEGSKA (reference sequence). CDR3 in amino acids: CSARDDRSTYNEQFF.

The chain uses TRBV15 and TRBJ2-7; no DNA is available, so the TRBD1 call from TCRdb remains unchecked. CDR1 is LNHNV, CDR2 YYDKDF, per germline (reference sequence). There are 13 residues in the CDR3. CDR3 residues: CATSSRRSYEQYF.

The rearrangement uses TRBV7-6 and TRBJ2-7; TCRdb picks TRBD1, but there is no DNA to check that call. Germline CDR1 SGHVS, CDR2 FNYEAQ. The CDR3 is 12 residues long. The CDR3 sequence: CASSLTGGEQYF.

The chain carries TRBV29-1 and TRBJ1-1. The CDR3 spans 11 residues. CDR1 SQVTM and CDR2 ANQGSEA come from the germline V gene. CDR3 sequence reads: CSVWEGIEAFF.

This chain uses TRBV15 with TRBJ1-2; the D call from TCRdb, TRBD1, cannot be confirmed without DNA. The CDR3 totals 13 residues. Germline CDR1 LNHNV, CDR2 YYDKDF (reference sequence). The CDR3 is CATSRQGEDGYTF.

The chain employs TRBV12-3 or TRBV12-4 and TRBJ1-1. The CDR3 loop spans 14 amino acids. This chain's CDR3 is CASRPVEMNTEAFF.

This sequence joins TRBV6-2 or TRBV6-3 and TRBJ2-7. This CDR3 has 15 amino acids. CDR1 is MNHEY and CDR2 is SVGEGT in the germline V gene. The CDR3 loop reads CASSYSDLSSYEQYF.

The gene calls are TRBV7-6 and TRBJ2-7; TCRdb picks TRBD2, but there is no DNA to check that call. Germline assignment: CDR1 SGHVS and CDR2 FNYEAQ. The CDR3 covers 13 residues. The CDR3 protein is CASSKSGSPEQYF.

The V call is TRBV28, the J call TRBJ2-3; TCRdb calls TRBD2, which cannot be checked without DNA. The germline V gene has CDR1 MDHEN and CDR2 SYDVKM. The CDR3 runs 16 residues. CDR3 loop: CASSYRAGTHTDTQYF.

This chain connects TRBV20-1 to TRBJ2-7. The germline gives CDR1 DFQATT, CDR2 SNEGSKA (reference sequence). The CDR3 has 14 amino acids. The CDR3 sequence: CSARRFGVSYEQYF.

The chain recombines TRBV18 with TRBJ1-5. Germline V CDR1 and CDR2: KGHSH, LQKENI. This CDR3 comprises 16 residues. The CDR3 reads CASSPLGLTSNQPQHF.

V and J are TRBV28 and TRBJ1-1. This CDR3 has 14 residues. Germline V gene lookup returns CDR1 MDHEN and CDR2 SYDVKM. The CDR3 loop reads CASSLDIAYTEAFF.

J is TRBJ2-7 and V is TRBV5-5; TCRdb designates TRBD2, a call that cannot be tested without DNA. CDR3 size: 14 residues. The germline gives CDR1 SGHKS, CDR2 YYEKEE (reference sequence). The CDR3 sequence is CASSLREMEYEQYF.

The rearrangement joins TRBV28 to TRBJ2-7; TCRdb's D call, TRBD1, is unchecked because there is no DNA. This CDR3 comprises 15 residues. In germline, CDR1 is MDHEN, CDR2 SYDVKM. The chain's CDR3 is CASSLLAGRAFEQYF.